A selection of T cell receptor beta chains follows, all from one sample in a study of cytomegalovirus exposure and HLA in healthy donors. Profiling relied on immunoSEQ multiplex PCR, and the TCRdb table lists in-frame clones only, not all of them. This sample has 150,000 to 200,000 clones, with approximately 75% found just once. The sample taken for sequencing was PBMCs. These receptors came from a woman aged 18-29 years in good health and CMV-seronegative. CDR3s leave out the opening cysteine and the closing phenylalanine or tryptophan.

cdr3_aa: ASSQALGRGYEQY; v_call: TRBV4-2
cdr3_aa: ASSVELAGGPSYNEQF; v_call: TRBV9
cdr3_aa: ASRSFSGARWTETYNEQF; v_call: TRBV28
cdr3_aa: ASSRGQGASPLH; v_call: TRBV14
cdr3_aa: ASSAAEGLGTGELF; v_call: TRBV7-9
cdr3_aa: ASSLDGEETQY; v_call: TRBV5-1
cdr3_aa: ASSLEGRGDSPLH; v_call: TRBV5-1
cdr3_aa: ASSSGEGGDEQY; v_call: TRBV6-1
cdr3_aa: ASRGGWNTEAF; v_call: TRBV2
cdr3_aa: ASSVGPEGNTEAF; v_call: TRBV9
cdr3_aa: ASTGTGELYEQY; v_call: TRBV5-6
cdr3_aa: ASILGSSYNEQF; v_call: TRBV7-9
cdr3_aa: ASSPPSGYQETQY; v_call: TRBV18
cdr3_aa: SVESGVGGYEQY; v_call: TRBV29-1
cdr3_aa: ASSLSSTDTQY; v_call: TRBV27
cdr3_aa: ASSMGQGINEQF; v_call: TRBV11-2
cdr3_aa: ASSSGYTIPTEAF; v_call: TRBV28
cdr3_aa: ASSQTESSYNSPLH; v_call: TRBV4-1
cdr3_aa: ASSLARSSPLH; v_call: TRBV5-6
cdr3_aa: ASSYSSGTINEQF; v_call: TRBV6-5
cdr3_aa: ASSESRLSEQY; v_call: TRBV10-1
cdr3_aa: ASSQEGGAFTEAF; v_call: TRBV4-2
cdr3_aa: ASSYSGGRNGYT; v_call: TRBV13
cdr3_aa: ASSYSRTGGSEQY; v_call: TRBV6-5
cdr3_aa: ASSGTGGEAF; v_call: TRBV2
cdr3_aa: ASSQAGNQQETQY; v_call: TRBV4-1
cdr3_aa: ASSLSGVGTDTQY; v_call: TRBV28
cdr3_aa: ASSQDSPTGYEQY; v_call: TRBV4-1
cdr3_aa: ASSLAGTGSYEQY; v_call: TRBV5-4
cdr3_aa: ASSLYRSGGNEQF; v_call: TRBV27
cdr3_aa: ASRLAGVNEQL; v_call: TRBV6-5
cdr3_aa: ASSYGQAGKNIQY; v_call: TRBV6-5
cdr3_aa: ASSKDSPVLLNNEQF; v_call: TRBV2
cdr3_aa: ASSLGGGGRFLGYT; v_call: TRBV6-5
cdr3_aa: ASSLVESGTGELF; v_call: TRBV7-8
cdr3_aa: ASRGQGIEQY; v_call: TRBV27
cdr3_aa: ASSETPAGGYT; v_call: TRBV10-2
cdr3_aa: ASSFYQGISNTEAF; v_call: TRBV28
cdr3_aa: ASSQVGTGTRPQH; v_call: TRBV4-1
cdr3_aa: ASSPGSQNIQY; v_call: TRBV27
cdr3_aa: ASSLVGQGYTGELF; v_call: TRBV11-2
cdr3_aa: ASNKGRGTSYEQY; v_call: TRBV6-6
cdr3_aa: ASSPGGLGQAYEQY; v_call: TRBV5-1
cdr3_aa: ASGRLADLYEQY; v_call: TRBV18
cdr3_aa: ATNQGLGETQY; v_call: TRBV15
cdr3_aa: ASSTPGQGAGNEQY; v_call: TRBV7-9
cdr3_aa: ASSLPGQGKFGYT; v_call: TRBV5-5
cdr3_aa: ASSLTDYGYT; v_call: TRBV5-1
cdr3_aa: ASSSWGTFLDTQY; v_call: TRBV28
cdr3_aa: ASSGGRGQSLAKNIQY; v_call: TRBV25-1
cdr3_aa: ASSRRDRAF; v_call: TRBV11-1
cdr3_aa: ASSDQGPYEQY; v_call: TRBV10-1
cdr3_aa: ASSYWDRVGTQY; v_call: TRBV6-6
cdr3_aa: ASTRERANTEAF; v_call: TRBV19
cdr3_aa: ASSLSLAGGGNEQF; v_call: TRBV5-1
cdr3_aa: SGSGQNSTDTQY; v_call: TRBV29-1
cdr3_aa: ASSSGQTYEQY; v_call: TRBV18
cdr3_aa: ASINRDRGTDTQY; v_call: TRBV13
cdr3_aa: ASSTRDMTYEQY; v_call: TRBV7-2